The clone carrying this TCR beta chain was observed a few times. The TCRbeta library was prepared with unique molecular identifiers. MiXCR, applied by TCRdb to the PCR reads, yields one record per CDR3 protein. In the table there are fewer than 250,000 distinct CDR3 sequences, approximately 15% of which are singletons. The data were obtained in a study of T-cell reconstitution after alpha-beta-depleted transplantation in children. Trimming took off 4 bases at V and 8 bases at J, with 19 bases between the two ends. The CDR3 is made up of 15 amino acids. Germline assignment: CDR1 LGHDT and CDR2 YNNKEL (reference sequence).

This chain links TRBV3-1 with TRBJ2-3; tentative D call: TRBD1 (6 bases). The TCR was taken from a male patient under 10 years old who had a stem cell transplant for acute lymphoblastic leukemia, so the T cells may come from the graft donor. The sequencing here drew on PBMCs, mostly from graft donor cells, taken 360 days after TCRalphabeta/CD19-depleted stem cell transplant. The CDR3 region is CASSLLPTWGRTQYF. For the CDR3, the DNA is TGTGCCAGCAGCCTCCTACCGACCTGGGGGCGTACGCAGTATTTT.